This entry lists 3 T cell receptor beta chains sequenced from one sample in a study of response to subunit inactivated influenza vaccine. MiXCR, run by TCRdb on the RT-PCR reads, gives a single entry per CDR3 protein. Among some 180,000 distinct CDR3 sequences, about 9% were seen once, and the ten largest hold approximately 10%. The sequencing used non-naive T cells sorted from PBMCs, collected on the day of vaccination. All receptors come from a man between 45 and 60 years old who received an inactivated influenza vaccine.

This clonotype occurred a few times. Written as DNA, the CDR3 is TGTGCCAGCAGTTTAGAGGGGATCCATGAAAAACTGTTTTTT. Its protein product is CASSLEGIHEKLFF. The genes are TRBV12-3 or TRBV12-4 and TRBJ1-4, with D maybe TRBD1 (5 bases). V dropped 1 base and J dropped 6 bases, with 9 bases sitting between them. The CDR3 has 14 residues.

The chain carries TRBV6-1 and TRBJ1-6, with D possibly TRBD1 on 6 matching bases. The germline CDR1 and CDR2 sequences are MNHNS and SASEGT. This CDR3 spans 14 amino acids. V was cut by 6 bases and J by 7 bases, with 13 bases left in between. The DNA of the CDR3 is TGTGCCAGCAGCTCCAACAGGGCCAATTCACCCCTCCACTTT. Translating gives CASSSNRANSPLHF.

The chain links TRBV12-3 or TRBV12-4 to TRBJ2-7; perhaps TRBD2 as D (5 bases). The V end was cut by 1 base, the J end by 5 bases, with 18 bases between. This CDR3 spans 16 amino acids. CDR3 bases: TGTGCCAGCAGTTTAGTCTTGAACCAGAGGGCCAACGAGCAGTACTTC. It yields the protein CASSLVLNQRANEQYF.